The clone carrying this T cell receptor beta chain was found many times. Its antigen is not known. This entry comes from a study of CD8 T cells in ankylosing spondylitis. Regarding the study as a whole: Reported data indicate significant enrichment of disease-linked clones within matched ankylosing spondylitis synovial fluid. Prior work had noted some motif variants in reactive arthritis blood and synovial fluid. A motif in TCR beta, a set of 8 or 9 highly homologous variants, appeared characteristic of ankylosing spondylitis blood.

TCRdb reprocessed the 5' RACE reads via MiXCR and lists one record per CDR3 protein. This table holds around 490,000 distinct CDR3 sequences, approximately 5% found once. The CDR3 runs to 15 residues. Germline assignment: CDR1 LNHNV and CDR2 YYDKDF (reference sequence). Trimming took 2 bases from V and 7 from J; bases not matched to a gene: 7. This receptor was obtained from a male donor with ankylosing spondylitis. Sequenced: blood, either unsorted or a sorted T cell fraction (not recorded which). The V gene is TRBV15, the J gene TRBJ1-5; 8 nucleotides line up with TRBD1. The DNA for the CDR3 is TGTGCCACCAGCAGAAGGACAGGGTCTGGACAGCCCCAGCATTTT. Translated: CATSRRTGSGQPQHF.